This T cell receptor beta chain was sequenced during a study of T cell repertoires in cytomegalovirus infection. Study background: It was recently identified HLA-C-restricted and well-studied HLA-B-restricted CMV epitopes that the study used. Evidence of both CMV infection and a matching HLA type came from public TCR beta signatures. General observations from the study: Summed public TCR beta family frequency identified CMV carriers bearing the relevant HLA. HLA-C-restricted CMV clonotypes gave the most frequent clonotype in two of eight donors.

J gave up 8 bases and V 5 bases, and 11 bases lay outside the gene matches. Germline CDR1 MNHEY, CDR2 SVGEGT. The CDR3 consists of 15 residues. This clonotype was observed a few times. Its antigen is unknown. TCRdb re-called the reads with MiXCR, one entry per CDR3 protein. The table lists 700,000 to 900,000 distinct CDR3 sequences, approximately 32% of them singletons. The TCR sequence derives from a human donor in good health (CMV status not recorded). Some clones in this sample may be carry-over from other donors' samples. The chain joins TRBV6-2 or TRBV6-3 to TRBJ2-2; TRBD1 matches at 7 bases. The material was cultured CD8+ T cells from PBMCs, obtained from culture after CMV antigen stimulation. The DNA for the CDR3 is TGTGCCAGCAGTCACCCGGGACAGACGTTGGGGGAGCTGTTTTTT. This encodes CASSHPGQTLGELFF.